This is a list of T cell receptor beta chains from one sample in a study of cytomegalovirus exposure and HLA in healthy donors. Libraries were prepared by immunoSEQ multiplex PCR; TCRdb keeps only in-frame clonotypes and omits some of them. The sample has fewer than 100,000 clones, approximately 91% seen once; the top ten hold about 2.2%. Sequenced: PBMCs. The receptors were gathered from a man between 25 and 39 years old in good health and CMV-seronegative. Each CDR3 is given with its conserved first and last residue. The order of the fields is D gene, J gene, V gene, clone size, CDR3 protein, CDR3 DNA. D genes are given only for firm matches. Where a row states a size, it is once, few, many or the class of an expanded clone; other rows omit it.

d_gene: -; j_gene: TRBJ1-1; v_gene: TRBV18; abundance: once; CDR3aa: CASSPRGNTEAFF; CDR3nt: TGTGCCAGCTCACCAAGGGGGAACACTGAAGCTTTCTTT
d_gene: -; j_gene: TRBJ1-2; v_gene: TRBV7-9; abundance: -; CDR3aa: CASSSGGWGYTF; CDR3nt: TGTGCCAGCAGCTCTGGGGGCTGGGGCTACACCTTC
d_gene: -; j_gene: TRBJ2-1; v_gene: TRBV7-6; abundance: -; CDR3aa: CASSTMGSGPSGEQFF; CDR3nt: TGTGCCAGCAGCACCATGGGGAGCGGGCCATCGGGTGAGCAGTTCTTC
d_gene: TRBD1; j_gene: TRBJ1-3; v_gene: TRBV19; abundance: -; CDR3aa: CASSRQDRPPGNTIYF; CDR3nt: TGTGCCAGTAGTAGACAGGACAGGCCGCCTGGAAACACCATATATTTT
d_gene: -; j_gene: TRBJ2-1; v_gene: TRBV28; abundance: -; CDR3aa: CASSFGQGQSYNEQFF; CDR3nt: TGTGCCAGCAGCTTCGGGCAGGGGCAGTCCTACAATGAGCAGTTCTTC
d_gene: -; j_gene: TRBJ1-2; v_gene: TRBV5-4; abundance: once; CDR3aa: CASSLPPREGYGYTF; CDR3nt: TGTGCCAGCAGCTTGCCCCCCAGGGAAGGGTATGGCTACACCTTC
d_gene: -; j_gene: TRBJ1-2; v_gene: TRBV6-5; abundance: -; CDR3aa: CASSSQGSYGYTF; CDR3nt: TGTGCCAGCAGTTCCCAGGGTTCGTATGGCTACACCTTC
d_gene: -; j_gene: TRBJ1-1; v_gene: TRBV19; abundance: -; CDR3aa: CASSTRQDLTEAFF; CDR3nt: TGTGCCAGTAGTACCCGACAGGATCTCACTGAAGCTTTCTTT
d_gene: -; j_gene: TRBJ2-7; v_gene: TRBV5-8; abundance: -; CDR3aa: CASSRGFGEQYF; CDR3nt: TGTGCCAGCAGCCGGGGGTTCGGCGAGCAGTACTTC
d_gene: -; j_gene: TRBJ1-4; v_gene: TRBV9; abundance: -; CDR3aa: CASSLSGQLREKLFF; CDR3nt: TGTGCCAGCAGCCTCTCCGGACAGTTACGCGAAAAACTGTTTTTT
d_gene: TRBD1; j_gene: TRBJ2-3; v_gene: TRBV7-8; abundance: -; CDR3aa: CASSFRQGDTDTQYF; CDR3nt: TGTGCCAGCAGTTTTAGACAGGGAGACACAGATACGCAGTATTTT
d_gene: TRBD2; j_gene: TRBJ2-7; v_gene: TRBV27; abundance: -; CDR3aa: CASSHRGGGIYEQYF; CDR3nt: TGTGCCAGCAGTCATCGGGGGGGCGGTATCTACGAGCAGTACTTC
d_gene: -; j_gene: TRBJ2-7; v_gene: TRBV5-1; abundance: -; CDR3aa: CASSFSGQAVGEQYF; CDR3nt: TGCGCCAGCAGCTTTTCCGGCCAAGCGGTGGGCGAGCAGTACTTC
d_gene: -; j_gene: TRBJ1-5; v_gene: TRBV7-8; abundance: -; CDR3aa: CASSLRDRNQPQHF; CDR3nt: TGTGCCAGCAGCTTGAGAGACAGAAATCAGCCCCAGCATTTT
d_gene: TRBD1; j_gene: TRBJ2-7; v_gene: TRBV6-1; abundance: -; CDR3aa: CASRRTGVSYEQYF; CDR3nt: TGTGCCAGCAGGCGGACAGGGGTGAGCTACGAGCAGTACTTC
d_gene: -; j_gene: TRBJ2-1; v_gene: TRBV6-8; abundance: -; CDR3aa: CASSYPRQDHNEQFF; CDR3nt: TGTGCCAGCAGTTACCCAAGACAGGACCACAATGAGCAGTTCTTC
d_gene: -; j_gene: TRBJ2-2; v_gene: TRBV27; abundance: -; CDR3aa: CASSLSVQGTFIGELFF; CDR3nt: TGTGCCAGCAGTTTATCCGTCCAGGGGACCTTCATCGGGGAGCTGTTTTTT
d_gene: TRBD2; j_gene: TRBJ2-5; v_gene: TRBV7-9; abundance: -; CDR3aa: CASSLGLSGTSDETQYF; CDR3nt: TGTGCCAGCAGCTTAGGATTGTCCGGGACTAGTGATGAGACCCAGTACTTC
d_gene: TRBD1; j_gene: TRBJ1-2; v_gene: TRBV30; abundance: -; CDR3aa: CATDREALYYGYTF; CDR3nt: TGTGCCACCGACAGGGAGGCCCTTTACTATGGCTACACCTTC
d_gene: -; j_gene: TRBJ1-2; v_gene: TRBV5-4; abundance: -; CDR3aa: CASSSDRKANYGYTF; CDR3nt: TGTGCCAGCAGCTCGGACAGAAAAGCAAACTATGGCTACACCTTC
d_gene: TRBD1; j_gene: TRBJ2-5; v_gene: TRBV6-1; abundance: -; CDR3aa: CASSVTGGVETQYF; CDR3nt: TGTGCCAGCAGCGTGACAGGGGGCGTGGAGACCCAGTACTTC
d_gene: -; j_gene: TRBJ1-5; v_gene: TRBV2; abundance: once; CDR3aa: CASRDGGPQHF; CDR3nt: TGTGCCAGCAGGGACGGAGGGCCCCAGCATTTT
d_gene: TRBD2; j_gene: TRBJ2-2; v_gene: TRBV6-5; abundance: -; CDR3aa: CASSHLAGGNTGELFF; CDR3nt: TGTGCCAGCAGTCACTTGGCGGGAGGAAACACCGGGGAGCTGTTTTTT
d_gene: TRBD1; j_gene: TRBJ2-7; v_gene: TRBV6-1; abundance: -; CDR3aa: CASSGTGTSYEQYF; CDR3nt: TGTGCCAGCAGTGGGACAGGTACCTCCTACGAGCAGTACTTC
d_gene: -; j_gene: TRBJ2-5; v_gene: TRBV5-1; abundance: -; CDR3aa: CASSGLVRGEETQYF; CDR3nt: TGCGCCAGCAGCGGGTTAGTTCGAGGAGAAGAGACCCAGTACTTC
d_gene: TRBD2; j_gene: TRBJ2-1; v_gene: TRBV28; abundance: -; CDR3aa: CASRQGTIYNEQFF; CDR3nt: TGTGCCAGCAGGCAAGGGACTATTTACAATGAGCAGTTCTTC
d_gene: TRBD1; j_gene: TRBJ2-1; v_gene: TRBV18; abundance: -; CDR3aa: CASSSAGTVSYNEQFF; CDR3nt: TGTGCCAGCTCATCGGCCGGGACAGTCTCCTACAATGAGCAGTTCTTC
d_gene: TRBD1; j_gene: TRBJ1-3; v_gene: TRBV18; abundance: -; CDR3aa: CASSPQGQGPGNTIYF; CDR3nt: TGTGCCAGCTCACCCCAAGGACAGGGTCCTGGAAACACCATATATTTT
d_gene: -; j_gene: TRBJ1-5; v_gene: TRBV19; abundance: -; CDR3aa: CASSQGRDQPQHF; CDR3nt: TGTGCCAGTAGCCAGGGTCGGGATCAGCCCCAGCATTTT
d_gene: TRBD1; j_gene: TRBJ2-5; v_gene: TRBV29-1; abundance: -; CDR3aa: CSETGTGQAQYF; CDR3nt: TGCAGCGAGACCGGGACAGGTCAAGCCCAGTACTTC
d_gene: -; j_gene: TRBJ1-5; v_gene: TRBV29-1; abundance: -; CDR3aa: CSVSVEGVNQPQHF; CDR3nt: TGCAGCGTTTCGGTAGAGGGGGTAAATCAGCCCCAGCATTTT
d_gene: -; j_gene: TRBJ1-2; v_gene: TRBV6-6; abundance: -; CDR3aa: CASSYSGRPRDGYTF; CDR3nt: TGTGCCAGCAGTTACTCGGGCAGGCCCAGGGATGGCTACACCTTC
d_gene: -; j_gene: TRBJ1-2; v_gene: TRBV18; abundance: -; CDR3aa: CASSPRVLTYGYTF; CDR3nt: TGTGCCAGCTCACCTCGGGTACTTACCTATGGCTACACCTTC
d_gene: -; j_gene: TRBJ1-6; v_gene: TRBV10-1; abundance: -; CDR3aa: CASSSVGDSPLHF; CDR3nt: TGCGCCAGCAGTAGCGTCGGGGATTCACCCCTCCACTTT
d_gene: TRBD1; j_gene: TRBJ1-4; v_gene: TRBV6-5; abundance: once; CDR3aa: CASSQDRATNEKLFF; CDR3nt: TGTGCCAGCAGTCAAGACAGGGCCACCAATGAAAAACTGTTTTTT
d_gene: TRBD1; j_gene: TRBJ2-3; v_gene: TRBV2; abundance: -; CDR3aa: CASPGQGAGDTQYF; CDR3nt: TGTGCCAGCCCCGGACAGGGGGCAGGAGATACGCAGTATTTT
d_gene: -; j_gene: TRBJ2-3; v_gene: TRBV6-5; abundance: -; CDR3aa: CAAHRTHGNPDTQYF; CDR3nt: TGTGCCGCTCACCGGACCCACGGGAATCCAGATACGCAGTATTTT
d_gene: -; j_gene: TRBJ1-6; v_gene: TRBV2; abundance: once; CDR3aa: CASSGAQTNSPLHF; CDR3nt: TGTGCCAGCAGTGGGGCACAGACTAATTCACCCCTCCACTTT
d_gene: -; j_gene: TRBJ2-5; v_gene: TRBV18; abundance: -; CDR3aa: CASSPGQNRQTQYF; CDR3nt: TGTGCCAGCTCACCGGGACAAAATAGGCAGACCCAGTACTTC
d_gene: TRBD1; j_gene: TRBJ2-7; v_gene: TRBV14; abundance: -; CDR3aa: CASSQAGTGGSYEQYF; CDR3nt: TGTGCCAGCAGCCAAGCCGGGACAGGGGGTTCCTACGAGCAGTACTTC
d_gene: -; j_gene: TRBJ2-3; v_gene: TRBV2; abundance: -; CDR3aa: CASRQQGTDTQYF; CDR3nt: TGTGCCAGCAGGCAACAGGGCACAGATACGCAGTATTTT
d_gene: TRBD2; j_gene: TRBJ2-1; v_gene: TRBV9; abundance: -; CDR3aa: CASSFQLAGVYNEQFF; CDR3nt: TGTGCCAGCAGCTTTCAACTAGCGGGGGTCTACAATGAGCAGTTCTTC
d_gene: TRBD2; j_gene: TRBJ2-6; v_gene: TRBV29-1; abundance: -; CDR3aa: CSVGLAGGYYSGANVLTF; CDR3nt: TGCAGCGTTGGGCTAGCGGGAGGGTATTATTCTGGGGCCAACGTCCTGACTTTC
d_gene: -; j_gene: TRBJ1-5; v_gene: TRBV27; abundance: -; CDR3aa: CASSLNGGVGGNQPQHF; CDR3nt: TGTGCCAGCAGTTTAAACGGGGGGGTCGGAGGTAATCAGCCCCAGCATTTT
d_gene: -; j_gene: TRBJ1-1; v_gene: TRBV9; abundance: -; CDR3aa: CASSVELRMVPEAFF; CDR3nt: TGTGCCAGCAGCGTAGAGCTCAGGATGGTCCCTGAAGCTTTCTTT
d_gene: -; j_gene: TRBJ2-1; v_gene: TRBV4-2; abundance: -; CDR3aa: CASSRIGGASSYNEQFF; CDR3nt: TGTGCCAGCAGCCGGATAGGGGGGGCGAGCTCCTACAATGAGCAGTTCTTC
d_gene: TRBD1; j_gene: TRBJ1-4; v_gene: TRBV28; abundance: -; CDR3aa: CASSLVSGGDEKLFF; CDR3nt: TGTGCCAGCAGTTTAGTTTCAGGGGGCGATGAAAAACTGTTTTTT
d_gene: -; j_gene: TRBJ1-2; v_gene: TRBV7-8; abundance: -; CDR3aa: CASSLTNSANYGYTF; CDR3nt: TGTGCCAGCAGCCTAACGAACTCGGCTAACTATGGCTACACCTTC
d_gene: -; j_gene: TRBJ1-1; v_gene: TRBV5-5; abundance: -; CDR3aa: CASSLVALNTEAFF; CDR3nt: TGTGCCAGCAGCTTGGTGGCCCTGAACACTGAAGCTTTCTTT
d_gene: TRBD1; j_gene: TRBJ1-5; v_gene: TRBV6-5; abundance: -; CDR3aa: CASSRGQANQPQHF; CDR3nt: TGTGCCAGCAGCCGGGGACAGGCGAATCAGCCCCAGCATTTT
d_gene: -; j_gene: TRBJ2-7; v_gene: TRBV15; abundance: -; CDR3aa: CATSRDPVYEQYF; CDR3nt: TGTGCCACCAGCAGAGATCCAGTCTACGAGCAGTACTTC
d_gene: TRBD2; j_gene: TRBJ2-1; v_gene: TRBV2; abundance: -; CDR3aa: CASRAPGLVESEQFF; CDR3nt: TGTGCCAGCAGGGCTCCGGGACTAGTGGAAAGTGAGCAGTTCTTC
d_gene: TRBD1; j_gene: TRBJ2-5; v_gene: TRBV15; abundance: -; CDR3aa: CATSRTTGALETQYF; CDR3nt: TGTGCCACCAGCAGGACCACAGGGGCCCTAGAGACCCAGTACTTC
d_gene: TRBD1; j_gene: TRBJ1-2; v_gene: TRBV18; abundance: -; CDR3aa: CASSQQGADYGYTF; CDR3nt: TGTGCCAGCTCACAACAGGGGGCTGATTATGGCTACACCTTC
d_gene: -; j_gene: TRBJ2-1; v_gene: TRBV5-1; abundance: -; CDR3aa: CASSFTPPSSSEQFF; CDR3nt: TGCGCCAGCAGCTTTACTCCCCCGTCCTCAAGTGAGCAGTTCTTC
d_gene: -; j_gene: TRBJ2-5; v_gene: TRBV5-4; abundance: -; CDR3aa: CASSPYQETQYF; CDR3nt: TGTGCCAGCAGCCCATACCAAGAGACCCAGTACTTC
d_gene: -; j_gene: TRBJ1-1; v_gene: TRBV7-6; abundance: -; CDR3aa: CASSLGRGGENTEAFF; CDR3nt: TGTGCCAGCAGCTTAGGCCGGGGGGGAGAGAACACTGAAGCTTTCTTT